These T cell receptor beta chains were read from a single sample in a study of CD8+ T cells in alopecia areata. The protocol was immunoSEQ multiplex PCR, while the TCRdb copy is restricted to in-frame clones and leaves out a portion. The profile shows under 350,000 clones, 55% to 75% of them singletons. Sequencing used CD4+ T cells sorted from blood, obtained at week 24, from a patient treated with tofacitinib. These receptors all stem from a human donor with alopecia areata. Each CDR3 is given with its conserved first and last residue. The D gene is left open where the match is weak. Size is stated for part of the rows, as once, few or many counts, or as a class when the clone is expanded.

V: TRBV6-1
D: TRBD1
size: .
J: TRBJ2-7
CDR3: CASSRDRVYEQYF
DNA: TGTGCCAGCAGTAGGGACAGGGTCTACGAGCAGTACTTC

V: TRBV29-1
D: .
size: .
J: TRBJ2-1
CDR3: CSVSTGISYNEQFF
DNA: TGCAGCGTGTCTACAGGGATCTCCTACAATGAGCAGTTCTTC

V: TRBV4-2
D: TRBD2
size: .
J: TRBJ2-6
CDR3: CASSHRSGFAGANVLTF
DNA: TGTGCCAGCAGCCACCGTAGCGGGTTTGCTGGGGCCAACGTCCTGACTTTC

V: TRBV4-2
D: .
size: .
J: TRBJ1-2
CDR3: CASSQAGEYGYTF
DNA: TGTGCCAGCAGCCAAGCTGGGGAGTATGGCTACACCTTC

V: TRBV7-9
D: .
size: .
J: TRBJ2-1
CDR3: CAPYNEQFF
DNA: TGTGCGCCCTACAATGAGCAGTTCTTC

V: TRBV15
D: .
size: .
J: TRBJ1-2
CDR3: CATSRDVEYGYTF
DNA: TGTGCCACCAGCAGAGATGTGGAGTATGGCTACACCTTC

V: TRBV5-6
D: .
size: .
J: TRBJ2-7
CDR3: CASSRGRGEQYF
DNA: TGTGCCAGCAGCCGGGGCAGGGGCGAGCAGTACTTC

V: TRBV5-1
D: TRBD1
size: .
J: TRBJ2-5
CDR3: CASSWGTGQETQYF
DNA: TGCGCCAGCAGCTGGGGGACAGGGCAAGAGACCCAGTACTTC

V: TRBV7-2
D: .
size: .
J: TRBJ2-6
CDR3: CASCPAGANVLTF
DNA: TGTGCCAGCTGCCCGGCAGGGGCCAACGTCCTGACTTTC

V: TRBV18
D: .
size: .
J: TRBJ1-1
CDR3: CASSGTANTEAFF
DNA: TGTGCCAGCTCAGGGACGGCAAACACTGAAGCTTTCTTT

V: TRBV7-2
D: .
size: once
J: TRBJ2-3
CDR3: CASSLRGGTDTQYF
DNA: TGTGCCAGCAGCTTACGGGGAGGCACAGATACGCAGTATTTT

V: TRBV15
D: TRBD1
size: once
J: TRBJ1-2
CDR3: CATSRGGTGYGYTF
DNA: TGTGCCACCAGCCGAGGGGGGACAGGCTATGGCTACACCTTC

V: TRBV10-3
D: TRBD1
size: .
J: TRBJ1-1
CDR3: CAISEQLGTGSTEAFF
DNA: TGTGCCATCAGTGAGCAATTAGGGACAGGGAGTACTGAAGCTTTCTTT

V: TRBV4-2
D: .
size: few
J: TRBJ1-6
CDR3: CASSQADRNSPLHF
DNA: TGTGCCAGCAGCCAGGCGGACAGAAATTCACCCCTCCACTTT

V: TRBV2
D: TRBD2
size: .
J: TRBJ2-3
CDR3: CASGAGLAVLTDTQYF
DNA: TGTGCCAGCGGGGCGGGGCTAGCGGTCCTCACAGATACGCAGTATTTT

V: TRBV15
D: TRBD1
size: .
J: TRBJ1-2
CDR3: CATSSGQGARDGYTF
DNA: TGTGCCACCAGCAGCGGACAGGGGGCAAGGGATGGCTACACCTTC

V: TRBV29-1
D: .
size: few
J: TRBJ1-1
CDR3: CSVEGGNTEAFF
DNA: TGCAGCGTTGAAGGGGGGAACACTGAAGCTTTCTTT

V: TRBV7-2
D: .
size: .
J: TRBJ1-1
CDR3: CASSLDPGATEAFF
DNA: TGTGCCAGCAGCTTAGACCCAGGGGCCACTGAAGCTTTCTTT

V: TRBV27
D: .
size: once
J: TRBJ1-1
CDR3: CASSKRQGHTEAFF
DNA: TGTGCCAGCTCCAAGCGGCAGGGTCACACTGAAGCTTTCTTT

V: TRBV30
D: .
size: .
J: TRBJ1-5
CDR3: CAWSQQGPKAQHF
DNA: TGTGCCTGGAGTCAACAGGGCCCAAAGGCCCAGCATTTT

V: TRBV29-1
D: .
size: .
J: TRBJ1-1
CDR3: CSVGRRGTEAFF
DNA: TGCAGCGTCGGAAGGAGGGGAACTGAAGCTTTCTTT

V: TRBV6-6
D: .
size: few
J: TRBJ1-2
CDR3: CASTQARGNYGYTF
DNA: TGTGCCAGCACCCAGGCCCGGGGTAACTATGGCTACACCTTC

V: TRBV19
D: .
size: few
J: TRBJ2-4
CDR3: CASSTQVQGIQYF
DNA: TGTGCCAGTAGTACACAGGTTCAGGGCATTCAGTACTTC

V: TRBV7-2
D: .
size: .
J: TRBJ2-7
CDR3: CASSLGRTSSYEQYF
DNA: TGTGCCAGCAGCCTTGGACGGACAAGCTCCTACGAGCAGTACTTC

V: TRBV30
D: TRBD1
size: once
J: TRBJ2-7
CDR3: CACEGQKPYEQYF
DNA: TGTGCCTGCGAGGGACAGAAACCCTACGAGCAGTACTTC

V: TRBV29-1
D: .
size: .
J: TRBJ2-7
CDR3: CSVLRSPRLSYEQYF
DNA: TGCAGCGTTTTAAGGTCTCCGCGCCTCTCCTACGAGCAGTACTTC

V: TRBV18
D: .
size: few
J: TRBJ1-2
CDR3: CASSLPRLDGYTF
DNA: TGTGCCAGCTCCCTACCACGATTAGATGGCTACACCTTC

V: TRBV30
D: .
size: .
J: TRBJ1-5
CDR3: CAWTDKGNQPQHF
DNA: TGTGCCTGGACGGACAAAGGGAATCAGCCCCAGCATTTT

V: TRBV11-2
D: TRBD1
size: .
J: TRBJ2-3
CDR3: CASSFGQGGTDTQYF
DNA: TGTGCCAGCAGCTTCGGACAGGGCGGCACAGATACGCAGTATTTT

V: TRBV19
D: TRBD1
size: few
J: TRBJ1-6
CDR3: CASRDRENSPLHF
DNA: TGTGCCAGCCGGGACAGAGAAAATTCACCCCTCCACTTT

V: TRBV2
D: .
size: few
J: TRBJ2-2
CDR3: CASSDMWGTGELFF
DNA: TGTGCCAGCAGTGACATGTGGGGCACCGGGGAGCTGTTTTTT

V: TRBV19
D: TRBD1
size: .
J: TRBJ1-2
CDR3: CASSILLTGENYGYTF
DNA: TGTGCCAGTAGTATCCTCCTCACAGGGGAGAACTATGGCTACACCTTC

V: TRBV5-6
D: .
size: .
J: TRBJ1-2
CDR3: CASSLPVTVPNYGYTF
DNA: TGTGCCAGCAGCTTGCCGGTTACAGTTCCTAACTATGGCTACACCTTC

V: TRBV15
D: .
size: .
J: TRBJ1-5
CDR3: CATSRDLQPQHF
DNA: TGTGCCACCAGCAGAGACCTTCAGCCCCAGCATTTT

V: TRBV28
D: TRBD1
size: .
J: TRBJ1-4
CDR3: CASRTGGWVGKLFF
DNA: TGTGCCAGCAGGACAGGGGGGTGGGTCGGGAAACTGTTTTTT

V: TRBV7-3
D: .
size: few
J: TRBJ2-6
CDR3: CASSLTGGAGANVLTF
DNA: TGTGCCAGCAGCTTAACTGGGGGTGCTGGGGCCAACGTCCTGACTTTC

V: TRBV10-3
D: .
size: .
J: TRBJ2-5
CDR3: CAIIGETQYF
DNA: TGTGCCATCATCGGAGAGACCCAGTACTTC

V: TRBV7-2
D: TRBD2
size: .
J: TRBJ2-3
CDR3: CASSLEAKRGALTDTQYF
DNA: TGTGCCAGCAGCTTAGAGGCCAAGCGGGGGGCCCTCACAGATACGCAGTATTTT

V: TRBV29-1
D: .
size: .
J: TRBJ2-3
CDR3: CSVEEGGTDTQYF
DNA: TGCAGCGTAGAGGAGGGTGGCACAGATACGCAGTATTTT

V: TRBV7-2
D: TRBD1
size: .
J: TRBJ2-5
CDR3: CASSGGTGMETQYF
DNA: TGTGCCAGCAGCGGTGGGACAGGGATGGAGACCCAGTACTTC

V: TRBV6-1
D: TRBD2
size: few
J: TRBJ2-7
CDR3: CASSGTSGSGEQYF
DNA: TGTGCCAGCAGTGGGACTAGCGGCTCTGGCGAGCAGTACTTC

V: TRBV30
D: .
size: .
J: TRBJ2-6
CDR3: CAWSDGASGANVLTF
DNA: TGTGCCTGGAGTGACGGGGCTTCCGGGGCCAACGTCCTGACTTTC

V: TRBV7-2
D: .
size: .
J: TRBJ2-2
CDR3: CASSGRQANTGELFF
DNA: TGTGCCAGCAGCGGCCGACAGGCGAACACCGGGGAGCTGTTTTTT

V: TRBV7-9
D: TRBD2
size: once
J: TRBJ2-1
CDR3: CASSHPPGLDPEQFF
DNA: TGTGCCAGCAGCCACCCCCCGGGACTAGATCCCGAGCAGTTCTTC

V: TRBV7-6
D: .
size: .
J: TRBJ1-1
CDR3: CASSLLGFFTEAFF
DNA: TGTGCCAGCAGCCTCCTGGGGTTTTTCACTGAAGCTTTCTTT

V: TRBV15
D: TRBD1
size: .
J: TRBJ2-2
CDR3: CATSSWRGQGFPGELFF
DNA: TGTGCCACCAGCAGTTGGCGGGGACAGGGGTTCCCCGGGGAGCTGTTTTTT

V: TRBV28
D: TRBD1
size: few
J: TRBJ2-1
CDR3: CASSSRAGTGDPYNEQFF
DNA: TGTGCCAGCAGTTCCCGCGCCGGGACAGGAGACCCCTACAATGAGCAGTTCTTC

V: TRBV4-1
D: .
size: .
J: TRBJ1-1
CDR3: CASSQVRTPDEAFF
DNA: TGCGCCAGCAGCCAAGTCAGGACTCCCGATGAAGCTTTCTTT

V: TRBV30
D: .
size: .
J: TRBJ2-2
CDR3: CAWGPFQSGELFF
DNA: TGTGCCTGGGGACCCTTTCAGTCGGGGGAGCTGTTTTTT

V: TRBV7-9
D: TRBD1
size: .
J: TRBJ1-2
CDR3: CASSMDRYYGYTF
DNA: TGTGCCAGCAGCATGGACAGGTACTATGGCTACACCTTC

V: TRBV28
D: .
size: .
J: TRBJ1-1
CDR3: CASRIGVGFWTEAFF
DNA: TGTGCCAGTAGGATCGGGGTTGGTTTTTGGACTGAAGCTTTCTTT

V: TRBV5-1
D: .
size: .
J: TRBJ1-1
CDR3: CASSLDAGLEAEAFF
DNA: TGCGCCAGCAGCTTGGATGCAGGTCTAGAGGCTGAAGCTTTCTTT

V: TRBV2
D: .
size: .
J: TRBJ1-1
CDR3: CASSEQGAVNTEAFF
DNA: TGTGCCAGCAGTGAGCAGGGAGCGGTGAACACTGAAGCTTTCTTT

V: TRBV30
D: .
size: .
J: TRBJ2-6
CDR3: CAWSVRVGAGANVLTF
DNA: TGTGCCTGGAGTGTACGGGTAGGGGCTGGGGCCAACGTCCTGACTTTC

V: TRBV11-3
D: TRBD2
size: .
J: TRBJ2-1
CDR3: CASSLAGAYYNEQFF
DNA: TGTGCCAGCAGTTTAGCGGGGGCTTACTACAATGAGCAGTTCTTC